Shown below are 23 T cell receptor beta chains from a single sample sequenced in a study of T cell responses to AZD1222 COVID-19 vaccine (dated by TCRdb to about 2021). Read against the paper, the sample's time point label means: baseline before first vaccination. Preparation of the library involved the immunoSEQ multiplex PCR assay. Here the immuneACCESS table is served through TCRdb, limited to in-frame sequences with V and J called. Missing clones are a known gap in these copies; in checked studies unresolved V genes cover under half, and the rest lacks a known reason. A total of around 92,000 clones appear in this sample, 86% of them only once. 10% to 13% of the sample comes from the top ten. Here the sequenced sample was peripheral blood, taken on day 0 of AZD1222 vaccination. The receptors originated from an adult in good health.

This sequence joins TRBV10-2 and TRBJ2-7, with no clear D. The CDR3 is made up of 13 amino acids. Trimming pared 7 bases from V and 0 bases from J, leaving 10 bases between. CDR1 is WSHSY, CDR2 SAAADI, per germline. CDR3 region: CASTVGISYEQYF. The CDR3 nucleotides read TGCGCCAGCACCGTTGGGATCTCCTACGAGCAGTACTTC.

The chain recombines TRBV19 with TRBJ2-1; D possibly corresponds to TRBD1 (5 bases). Germline V gene sequence: CDR1 LNHDA, CDR2 SQIVND (reference sequence). V was trimmed by 3 bases and J by 6 bases, leaving 12 bases between them. This CDR3 has 14 amino acids. This CDR3 reads CASSIVGHSNEQFF. CDR3 sequence (DNA): TGTGCCAGTAGTATTGTGGGGCACTCCAATGAGCAGTTCTTC.

The rearrangement joins TRBV21-1 to TRBJ2-3; the D call of TRBD2 is as the table states it, not checked on the DNA. TRBV21-1 is flagged as a pseudogene. CDR3 length: 23 amino acids. The CDR3 is CASSKCQVHVTSGRGLLADTQYF. The CDR3 DNA sequence: TGTGCCAGCAGCAAATGTCAGGTTCACGTGACTAGCGGGAGAGGGCTATTGGCAGATACGCAGTATTTT.

J is TRBJ2-1 and V is TRBV4-1; D is uncertain. Germline CDR1 is MGHRA and CDR2 is YSYEKL. The CDR3 has 14 amino acids. The V end was cut by 6 bases, the J end by 0 bases, with 9 bases between. Here the CDR3 reads CASSRLSSYNEQFF. Here the CDR3 DNA reads TGCGCCAGCAGTAGGCTAAGCTCCTACAATGAGCAGTTCTTC.

The V and J genes are TRBV30 and TRBJ2-5, with 12 nucleotides matching TRBD2. The CDR3 spans 16 residues. Germline V CDR1 and CDR2: GTSNPN, SVGIG (reference sequence). With V trimmed by 3 bases and J by 1 base, 6 bases remained unmatched. CDR3 sequence reads: CAWRQGLAGSQETQYF. CDR3 DNA sequence: TGTGCCTGGAGGCAAGGACTAGCGGGGAGCCAAGAGACCCAGTACTTC.

The CDR3 spells CASSHQGANEKLFF. The CDR3, as DNA: TGCGCCAGCAGCCATCAGGGAGCTAATGAAAAACTGTTTTTT. The chain is built from TRBV5-1 and TRBJ1-4; a possible D gene is TRBD1 (5 bases). Germline-derived CDR1 and CDR2 are SGHRS and YFSETQ. This CDR3 is 14 amino acids long. V lost 4 bases to trimming and J lost 3 bases, with 10 bases between them.

The chain recombines TRBV7-2 with TRBJ2-7; 9 nucleotides line up with TRBD2. The V and J ends lost 3 bases and 3 bases, in that order; junction bases with no gene match: 6. CDR1 and CDR2 (germline): SGHTA, FQGNSA. The length of the CDR3 is 15 residues. The DNA of the CDR3 is TGTGCCAGCAGCTTCAGCGGGGGGTCCCTCTACGAGCAGTACTTC. This sequence encodes CASSFSGGSLYEQYF.

The genes are TRBV28 and TRBJ2-5; TRBD1 matches at 9 bases. The J segment lost 4 bases and the V segment lost 5 bases, leaving 8 bases of the junction unmatched. There are 15 residues in the CDR3. Germline-derived CDR1 and CDR2 are MDHEN and SYDVKM. CDR3: CASSLPGTGLETQYF. The CDR3, as DNA: TGTGCCAGCAGTCTCCCCGGGACAGGGCTAGAGACCCAGTACTTC.

The chain uses TRBV6-5 and TRBJ2-7; TRBD2 might be the D (7 bases). The CDR3 runs to 15 residues. With 11 bases removed from V and 6 bases from J, the gap between germline ends came to 26 bases. Germline V gene data show CDR1 as MNHEY and CDR2 as SVGAGI. The CDR3, as DNA: TGTGCCTCAATCCCCACGGGGGGCTCAACTCGCGAGCAGTACTTC. Protein product: CASIPTGGSTREQYF.

With regard to this clone: Germline is not matched at one junction end, which may reflect a read error. This rearrangement joins TRBV7-7 to TRBJ1-4; TRBD1 might be the D (5 bases). Per germline, CDR1 SSHAT and CDR2 FNYEAQ (reference sequence). There are 13 residues in the CDR3. CDR3 sequence (DNA): TGTGCTAGCAGCAGTGGGACGGGTGAAAAACTGTTTTTT. It translates to CASSSGTGEKLFF.

This chain connects TRBV7-2 to TRBJ2-7; D unresolved. In germline, CDR1 is SGHTA, CDR2 FQGNSA. This CDR3 has 13 residues. V dropped 2 bases and J dropped 2 bases, with 7 bases sitting between them. The CDR3 DNA reads as TGTGCCAGCAGCTTAACTCAAACCTACGAGCAGTACTTC. This sequence encodes CASSLTQTYEQYF. The full variable domain, its missing parts supplied by reference TRBV7-2 and TRBJ2-7, is GAGVSQSPSNKVTEKGKDVELRCDPISGHTALYWYRQSLGQGLEFLIYFQGNSAPDKSGLPSDRFSAERTGGSVSTLTIQRTQQEDSAVYLCASSLTQTYEQYFGPGTRLTVT.

The V gene is TRBV19, the J gene TRBJ2-1; 11 bases line up with TRBD1. Germline CDR1 reads LNHDA; CDR2 reads SQIVND (reference sequence). This CDR3 comprises 17 residues. Trimming at V came to 3 bases and at J to 8 bases, leaving 12 bases not matched to a gene. The CDR3 sequence: CASSMADRGRLCYEQFF. Written as DNA, the CDR3 is TGTGCCAGTAGTATGGCGGACAGGGGGCGTTTATGCTATGAGCAGTTCTTC.

This chain links TRBV6-1 with TRBJ2-3; 7 nucleotides agree with TRBD2. The CDR3 totals 15 residues. V shed 8 bases, J shed 2 bases, and the junction held 10 bases outside the gene matches. Germline V gene data show CDR1 as MNHNS and CDR2 as SASEGT. The CDR3, as DNA: TGTGCCAGCGCTCAGGTCGGGGGGATCACAGATACGCAGTATTTT. Protein: CASAQVGGITDTQYF.

The chain couples TRBV30 to TRBJ2-3; the match to TRBD2 covers 11 bases. J lost 2 bases, V lost 0 bases, and 7 bases had no gene match. The V gene's germline CDR1 is GTSNPN and CDR2 SVGIG (reference sequence). The CDR3 totals 17 residues. CDR3: CAWSVGLAGGSTDTQYF. The CDR3 DNA is TGTGCCTGGAGTGTGGGGTTAGCGGGAGGGTCCACAGATACGCAGTATTTT.

CDR3 in amino acids: CASSQDDWREQYF. In nucleotides, the CDR3 is TGCGCCAGCAGCCAAGACGACTGGCGAGAGCAGTACTTC. The chain joins TRBV4-1 to TRBJ2-7, with D uncertain. This CDR3 is built from 13 residues. V lost 0 bases and J lost 7, with 10 bases in between. Germline CDR1 MGHRA, CDR2 YSYEKL.

This chain links TRBV9 with TRBJ1-3; D remains unclear. This CDR3 region has 13 residues. V lost 7 bases to trimming and J lost 3 bases, with 11 bases between them. Germline V gene data show CDR1 as SGDLS and CDR2 as YYNGEE. CDR3 residues: CASGMSHGNTIYF. The CDR3 DNA sequence: TGTGCCAGCGGTATGTCTCATGGAAACACCATATATTTT.

V gene TRBV5-1 combines with J gene TRBJ2-2; no clear D. V lost 6 bases to trimming and J lost 0 bases, with 15 bases between them. Germline-derived CDR1 and CDR2 are SGHRS and YFSETQ. This CDR3 is built from 16 residues. CDR3 sequence reads: CASTYAATANTGELFF. As DNA, the CDR3 is TGCGCCAGCACCTACGCGGCGACTGCGAACACCGGGGAGCTGTTTTTT.

This chain connects TRBV28 to TRBJ1-2; a weak D match, TRBD1 (5 bases). The length of the CDR3 is 13 residues. Trimming cost V 5 bases and J 0 bases, with 7 bases left between them. The germline V gene encodes CDR1 MDHEN and CDR2 SYDVKM. CDR3 DNA: TGTGCCAGCAGTCCGGGGGCTAACTATGGCTACACCTTC. Translating it yields CASSPGANYGYTF.

This clone has a single count. The genes are TRBV7-6 and TRBJ2-5; tentative D call: TRBD2 (6 bases). V lost 5 bases and J lost 3, with 16 bases in between. This CDR3 is built from 15 residues. Germline CDR1 is SGHVS and CDR2 is FNYEAQ. The CDR3 sequence: CASSRSLREEETQYF. CDR3 DNA: TGTGCCAGCAGCCGCTCCTTGCGGGAAGAAGAGACCCAGTACTTC.

The rearrangement uses TRBV2 and TRBJ1-4; perhaps TRBD1 as D (5 bases). Germline CDR1 SNHLY, CDR2 FYNNEI. The CDR3 runs 15 residues. Trimming cost V 6 bases and J 8 bases, with 19 bases left between them. The CDR3 loop is CASRITQGGGEKLFF. Written as DNA, the CDR3 is TGTGCCAGCAGGATTACCCAGGGCGGTGGGGAAAAACTGTTTTTT.

The chain carries TRBV10-2 and TRBJ1-2, with D unresolved. CDR3 size: 14 residues. Trimming removed 7 bases from V and 0 bases from J, with 12 bases in between. Germline V CDR1 and CDR2: WSHSY, SAAADI. This chain's CDR3 is CASTDNRSNYGYTF. In DNA form, the CDR3 reads TGCGCCAGCACCGACAACAGATCTAACTATGGCTACACCTTC.

The table lists this clone with a count of one. The chain uses TRBV6-6 and TRBJ1-6; D call uncertain. V lost 0 bases and J 10 bases, leaving 4 bases between the germline ends. Germline lookup yields CDR1 MNHNY and CDR2 SVGAGI (reference sequence). There are 12 residues in the CDR3. CDR3 amino acids: CASSYSDSPLHF. The DNA for the CDR3 is TGTGCCAGCAGTTACTCGGACTCACCCCTCCACTTT.

The V call is TRBV5-1, the J call TRBJ1-2, with TRBD1 identical over 7 bases. The CDR3 is made up of 14 amino acids. In germline, CDR1 is SGHRS, CDR2 YFSETQ. With V trimmed by 3 bases and J by 0 bases, 2 bases remained unmatched. The CDR3 DNA follows: TGCGCCAGCAGCTCAGGGGGTTCTAACTATGGCTACACCTTC. It codes for CASSSGGSNYGYTF. The variable domain in full, with the rest retrieved from reference TRBV5-1 and TRBJ1-2, is KAGVTQTPRYLIKTRGQQVTLSCSPISGHRSVSWYQQTPGQGLQFLFEYFSETQRNKGNFPGRFSGRQFSNSRSEMNVSTLELGDSALYLCASSSGGSNYGYTFGSGTRLTVV.